This entry is about one T cell receptor beta chain. Its antigen is not known. The PCR contained 60 Vbeta and 13 Jbeta primers. Profiled with immunoSEQ multiplex PCR; TCRdb holds only in-frame clones, not every one. This sample yields 150,000 to 200,000 clones, of which about 85% are seen a single time; less than 1.3% belongs to the top ten. Trimming took off 4 bases at V and 2 bases at J, with 12 bases between the two ends. CDR1 and CDR2 from the germline V gene are SGHDN and FVKESK. The CDR3 is 14 amino acids. The sample is drawn from a study of cytomegalovirus exposure and HLA in healthy donors. Study observations and caveats: In all likelihood, a cluster of highly shared sequence variants was a sequencing artifact.

The clonotype was recovered from a boy younger than 10 in good health and CMV-seronegative. The chain employs TRBV14 and TRBJ2-7, with D possibly TRBD2 on 6 matching bases. Material: PBMCs. CDR3 residues: CASSLRERTYEQYF. Written as DNA, the CDR3 is TGTGCCAGCAGCCTACGGGAGCGAACCTACGAGCAGTACTTC. The full variable domain, rest sourced from reference TRBV14 and TRBJ2-7, is EAGVTQFPSHSVIEKGQTVTLRCDPISGHDNLYWYRRVMGKEIKFLLHFVKESKQDESGMPNNRFLAERTGGTYSTLKVQPAELEDSGVYFCASSLRERTYEQYFGPGTRLTVT.